These 18 T cell receptor beta chains came from one sample sequenced in a study of blood T cell repertoires in COVID-19. Clones were read by immunoSEQ multiplex PCR, and TCRdb kept only the in-frame ones, dropping some. The sample comprises a few hundred thousand clones, 86% of which are singletons, and roughly 2.2% rests with the top ten. The sequenced material came from peripheral blood. All receptors come from a woman aged 45-65 years with acute or convalescent COVID-19.

The chain couples TRBV24-1 to TRBJ1-4; no definite D call. This CDR3 comprises 13 residues. The V and J ends lost 5 bases and 10 bases respectively, with 13 bases between them. Germline loops: CDR1 KGHDR, CDR2 SFDVKD. CDR3 loop: CATSGGDSGKLFF. CDR3 coding DNA: TGTGCCACCAGTGGCGGGGATTCAGGAAAACTGTTTTTT.

V is TRBV13 and J is TRBJ2-5; TRBD2 matches 14 bases. V lost 5 bases and J lost 5; bases outside the gene matches: 7. CDR3 size: 16 residues. Germline values: CDR1 PRHDT, CDR2 FYEKMQ (reference sequence). The CDR3 DNA sequence: TGTGCCAGCAGCCATAGGACTAGCGGGAGGTTGGAGACCCAGTACTTC. It yields the protein CASSHRTSGRLETQYF.

This clone was seen more than once but under ten times. The chain is built from TRBV30 and TRBJ1-6; TRBD1 might be the D (5 bases). Germline V gives CDR1 GTSNPN, CDR2 SVGIG (reference sequence). The germline V and J ends were trimmed by 5 bases and 10 bases, with 12 bases remaining between them. The CDR3 consists of 12 residues. DNA of the CDR3: TGTGCCTGGGGGACGGGAGCCTCACCCCTCCACTTT. It yields the protein CAWGTGASPLHF.

This clone occurred a few times. V gene TRBV6-5 combines with J gene TRBJ1-4, with 8 bases lining up with TRBD1. Germline V gene lookup returns CDR1 MNHEY and CDR2 SVGAGI. V lost 4 bases to trimming and J lost 3 bases; unmatched junction nucleotides: 1. The CDR3 loop spans 14 amino acids. This CDR3 reads CASSSQGANEKLFF. In nucleotides, the CDR3 is TGTGCCAGCAGTTCACAGGGGGCTAATGAAAAACTGTTTTTT.

The chain employs TRBV29-1 and TRBJ2-5; 7 bases fit TRBD2. CDR3 length equals 13 residues. Germline CDR1 and CDR2: SQVTM and ANQGSEA. Trimming removed 8 bases from V and 4 bases from J; junction bases left unmatched: 10. The CDR3 region has the DNA TGCAGCTCACTATGGGGGGGATCAGAGACCCAGTACTTC. This codes for CSSLWGGSETQYF.

This clone was seen just once. The V and J genes are TRBV7-6 and TRBJ2-7; 11 positions agree with TRBD2. Per germline, CDR1 SGHVS and CDR2 FNYEAQ. V shed 5 bases and J 0 bases; nucleotides not matched to a gene: 6. This CDR3 comprises 16 residues. CDR3 sequence reads: CASSPRLAGTSYEQYF. The DNA of the CDR3 is TGTGCCAGCAGCCCTCGACTAGCGGGGACCTCCTACGAGCAGTACTTC.

This clone has only one observation. This rearrangement joins TRBV29-1 to TRBJ1-1; TRBD1 aligns across 9 bases. V shed 7 bases and J 4 bases; nucleotides not matched to a gene: 10. The CDR3 has 14 amino acids. Germline-derived CDR1 and CDR2 are SQVTM and ANQGSEA. CDR3 DNA sequence: TGCAGCGGGGGGACAGGGTTTATGGGCACTGAAGCTTTCTTT. It translates to CSGGTGFMGTEAFF.

This rearrangement joins TRBV24-1 to TRBJ2-2, with D hard to call. The CDR3 loop spans 15 amino acids. From germline, CDR1 is KGHDR and CDR2 SFDVKD. Deletions cut 4 bases from V and 2 bases from J, with 10 bases between. The CDR3, as DNA: TGTGCCACCAGTGACCCTTCAGATAACACCGGGGAGCTGTTTTTT. This encodes CATSDPSDNTGELFF.

The genes are TRBV24-1 and TRBJ2-1; the D gene is possibly TRBD2 (5 bases). Germline values: CDR1 KGHDR, CDR2 SFDVKD. This CDR3 has 16 residues. V was shortened by 4 bases and J by 5 bases, with 17 bases between the two germline ends. CDR3 sequence reads: CATSDPTNKGNNEQFF. In DNA form, the CDR3 reads TGTGCCACCAGTGACCCGACTAATAAAGGAAACAATGAGCAGTTCTTC.

The V gene is TRBV7-9, the J gene TRBJ2-7; 8 bases align to TRBD1. This CDR3 spans 15 amino acids. With V trimmed by 4 bases and J by 1 base, 6 bases remained unmatched. In germline, CDR1 is SEHNR, CDR2 FQNEAQ (reference sequence). CDR3 nucleotide sequence: TGTGCCAGCAGCTCCACCGGACAGGGTTCCTACGAGCAGTACTTC. This translates into CASSSTGQGSYEQYF. The full variable domain, in which reference TRBV7-9 and TRBJ2-7 provide the parts outside the CDR3, is DTGVSQNPRHKITKRGQNVTFRCDPISEHNRLYWYRQTLGQGPEFLTYFQNEAQLEKSRLLSDRFSAERPKGSFSTLEIQRTEQGDSAMYLCASSSTGQGSYEQYFGPGTRLTVT.

The chain uses TRBV5-6 and TRBJ2-2; D gene uncertain. In germline, CDR1 is SGHDT, CDR2 YYEEEE. The CDR3 runs to 12 residues. With 7 bases removed from V and 3 bases from J, the gap between germline ends came to 7 bases. The CDR3 sequence is CASVQDTGELFF. In DNA form, the CDR3 reads TGTGCCAGCGTTCAGGACACCGGGGAGCTGTTTTTT.

The chain employs TRBV7-9 and TRBJ2-5; TRBD2 might be the D (5 bases). The CDR3 length is 12 residues. CDR1 and CDR2 (germline): SEHNR, FQNEAQ (reference sequence). The V and J ends lost 5 bases and 7 bases respectively, with 11 bases between them. CDR3 residues: CASSHGGGTQYF. CDR3 DNA sequence: TGTGCCAGCAGCCATGGTGGAGGGACCCAGTACTTC. Drawing the rest from reference TRBV7-9 and TRBJ2-5, the complete variable domain is DTGVSQNPRHKITKRGQNVTFRCDPISEHNRLYWYRQTLGQGPEFLTYFQNEAQLEKSRLLSDRFSAERPKGSFSTLEIQRTEQGDSAMYLCASSHGGGTQYFGPGTRLLVL.

This clone was counted a few times. The J gene is TRBJ2-7, the V gene TRBV6-5, with 8 bases fitting TRBD1. Trimming took 7 bases from V and 4 from J; bases not matched to a gene: 6. CDR3 length: 13 amino acids. CDR1 is MNHEY, CDR2 SVGAGI, per germline. The CDR3 sequence: CASTKDRGYEQYF. CDR3 DNA sequence: TGTGCCAGCACAAAAGACAGGGGTTACGAGCAGTACTTC.

This sequence joins TRBV12-3 or TRBV12-4 and TRBJ1-5; D is unresolved. V was clipped by 7 bases and J by 9 bases, with 10 bases between them. The CDR3 has 11 residues. DNA for the CDR3: TGTGCCAGCACGGGAGGTGGGCCCCAGCATTTT. This sequence encodes CASTGGGPQHF.

The chain links TRBV5-1 to TRBJ2-3, with 7 bases aligning to TRBD1. The CDR3 is made up of 14 amino acids. V dropped 7 bases and J dropped 2; count of bases not matched to a gene: 7. Germline values: CDR1 SGHRS, CDR2 YFSETQ. CDR3 residues: CASHQGQNTDTQYF. The CDR3 coding sequence is TGCGCCAGCCACCAGGGACAGAACACAGATACGCAGTATTTT.

The chain uses TRBV5-1 and TRBJ2-2, with TRBD2 matching over 11 bases. This CDR3 has 20 residues. The trim removed 7 bases at V and 5 bases at J, leaving 22 bases unmatched. Germline-derived CDR1 and CDR2 are SGHRS and YFSETQ. CDR3 in amino acids: CASLRGDGGTSGSRTGELFF. DNA for the CDR3: TGCGCCAGCCTACGGGGTGATGGGGGGACTAGCGGATCCAGAACCGGGGAGCTGTTTTTT.

The table lists this clone with a count of one. The chain links TRBV18 to TRBJ2-1; 7 bases agree with TRBD1. CDR1 is KGHSH and CDR2 is LQKENI in the germline V gene. The CDR3 runs 15 residues. V gave up 3 bases and J gave up 2 bases; unmatched junction bases: 4. CDR3 bases: TGTGCCAGCTCACCGCAGGGGGTACCCTACAATGAGCAGTTCTTC. Translation: CASSPQGVPYNEQFF.

The chain couples TRBV6-2 or TRBV6-3 to TRBJ2-7; possible D gene TRBD1, 5 bases. Germline CDR1 reads MNHEY; CDR2 reads SVGEGT. The CDR3 spans 16 residues. The germline V and J ends were trimmed by 5 bases and 5 bases, with 22 bases remaining between them. The CDR3 DNA follows: TGTGCCAGCAGTACCACCCACGGTCAGGGTCGGGACGAGCAGTACTTC. This encodes CASSTTHGQGRDEQYF.